This TCR beta chain was observed in a study of vaccination and CD4 T cells after COVID-19. The overall study: At days 161 to 241 post-vaccination, as well as at day 14, three convalescent patients were sampled. The authors exposed cells to overlapping spike peptides derived from SARS-CoV-2, HCoV-NL63, HCoV-OC43 and HCoV-229E.

Germline CDR1 is SGHVS and CDR2 is FQNEAQ. Losses at the gene ends were 3 bases for V and 6 bases for J; bases not matched to a gene: 7. This CDR3 comprises 14 residues. With regard to this clonotype: Its antigen remains unidentified.

As to time point: late sampling 161 to 241 days after vaccination in a few convalescent patients. Noted treatment: roughly ten-day PBMC culture with coronavirus spike peptide pools or control peptides (ViraFEST assay). At the Johns Hopkins FTIC core, DNA taken from cultured CD4+ T cells was sequenced by way of the Oncomine TCR Beta short-read assay. Genomic DNA was isolated from cultured CD4+ T cells. MiXCR was run by TCRdb on the PCR reads, yielding one entry per CDR3 protein. The sample contains about 21,000 distinct CDR3 sequences, less than 40% of which appear only once. This TCR was recovered from a human donor who had recovered from COVID-19. This chain links TRBV7-8 with TRBJ2-7, with 8 positions matching TRBD1. The source material was CD4+ T cells from blood, cultured in vitro, sampled about 7 months after SARS-CoV-2 vaccination. This CDR3 is CASSFRTGWREQYF. CDR3 coding DNA: TGTGCCAGCAGCTTTCGGACAGGGTGGCGCGAGCAGTACTTC. The full variable domain, in which reference TRBV7-8 and TRBJ2-7 provide the parts outside the CDR3, is GAGVSQSPRYKVAKRGQDVALRCDPISGHVSLFWYQQALGQGPEFLTYFQNEAQLDKSGLPSDRFFAERPEGSVSTLKIQRTQQEDSAVYLCASSFRTGWREQYFGPGTRLTVT.